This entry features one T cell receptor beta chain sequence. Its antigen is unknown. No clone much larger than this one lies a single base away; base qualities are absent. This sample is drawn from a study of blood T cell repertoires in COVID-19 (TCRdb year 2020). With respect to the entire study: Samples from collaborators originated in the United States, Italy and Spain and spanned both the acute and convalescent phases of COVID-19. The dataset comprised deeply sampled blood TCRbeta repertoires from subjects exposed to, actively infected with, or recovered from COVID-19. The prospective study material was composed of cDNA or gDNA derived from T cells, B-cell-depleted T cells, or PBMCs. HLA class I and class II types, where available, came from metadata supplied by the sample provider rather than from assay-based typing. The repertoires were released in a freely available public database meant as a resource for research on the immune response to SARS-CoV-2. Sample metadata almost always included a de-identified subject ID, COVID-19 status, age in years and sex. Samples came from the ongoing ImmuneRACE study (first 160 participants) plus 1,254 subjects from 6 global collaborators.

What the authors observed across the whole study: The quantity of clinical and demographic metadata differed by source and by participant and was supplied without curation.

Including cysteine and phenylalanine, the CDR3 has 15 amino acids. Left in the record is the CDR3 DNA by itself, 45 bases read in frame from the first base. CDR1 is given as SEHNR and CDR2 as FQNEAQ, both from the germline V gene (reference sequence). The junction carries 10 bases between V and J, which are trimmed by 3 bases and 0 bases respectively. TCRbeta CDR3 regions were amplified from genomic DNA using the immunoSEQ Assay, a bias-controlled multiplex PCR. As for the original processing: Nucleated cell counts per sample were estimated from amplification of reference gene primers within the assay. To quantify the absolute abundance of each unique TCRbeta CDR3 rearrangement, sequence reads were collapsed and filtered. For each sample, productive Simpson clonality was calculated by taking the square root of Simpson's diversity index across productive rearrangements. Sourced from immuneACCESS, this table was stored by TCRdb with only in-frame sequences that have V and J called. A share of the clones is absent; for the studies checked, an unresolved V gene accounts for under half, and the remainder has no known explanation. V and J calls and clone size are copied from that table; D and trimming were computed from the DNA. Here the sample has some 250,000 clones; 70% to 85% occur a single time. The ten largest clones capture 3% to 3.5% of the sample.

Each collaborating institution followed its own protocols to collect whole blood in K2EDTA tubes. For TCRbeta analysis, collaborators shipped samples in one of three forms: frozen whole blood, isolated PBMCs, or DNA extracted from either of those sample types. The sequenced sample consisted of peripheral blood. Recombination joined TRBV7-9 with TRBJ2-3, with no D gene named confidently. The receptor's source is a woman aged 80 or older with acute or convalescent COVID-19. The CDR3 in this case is CASSFGGPSTDTQYF. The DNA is TGTGCCAGCAGCTTCGGTGGGCCTAGCACAGATACGCAGTATTTT.